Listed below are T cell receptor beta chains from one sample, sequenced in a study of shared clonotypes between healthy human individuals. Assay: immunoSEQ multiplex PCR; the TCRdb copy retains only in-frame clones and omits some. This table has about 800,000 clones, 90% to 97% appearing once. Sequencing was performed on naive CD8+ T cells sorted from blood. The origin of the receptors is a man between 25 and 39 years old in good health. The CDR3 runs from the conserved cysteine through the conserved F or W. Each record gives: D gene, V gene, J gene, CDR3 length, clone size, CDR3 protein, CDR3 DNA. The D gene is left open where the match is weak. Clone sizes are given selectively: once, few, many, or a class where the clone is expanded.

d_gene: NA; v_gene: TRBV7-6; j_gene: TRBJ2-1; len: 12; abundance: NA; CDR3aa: CASSRAGQGQFF; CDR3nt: TGTGCCAGCAGCCGGGCGGGGCAGGGGCAGTTCTTC
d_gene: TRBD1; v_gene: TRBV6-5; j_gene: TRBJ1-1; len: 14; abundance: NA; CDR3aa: CASSFTGANTEAFF; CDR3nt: TGTGCCAGCAGTTTCACAGGGGCAAACACTGAAGCTTTCTTT
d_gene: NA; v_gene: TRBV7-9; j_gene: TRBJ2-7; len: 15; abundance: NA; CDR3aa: CASSLTLAQDYEQYF; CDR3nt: TGTGCCAGCAGCCTGACCCTCGCGCAGGATTACGAGCAGTACTTC
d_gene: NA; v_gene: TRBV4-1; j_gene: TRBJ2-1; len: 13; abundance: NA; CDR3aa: CASSGSSYNEQFF; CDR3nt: TGCGCCAGCAGCGGGAGCTCCTACAATGAGCAGTTCTTC
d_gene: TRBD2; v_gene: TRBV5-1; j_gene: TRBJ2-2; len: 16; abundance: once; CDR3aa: CASSTLAGGNTGELFF; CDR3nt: TGCGCCAGCAGCACACTAGCGGGAGGTAACACCGGGGAGCTGTTTTTT
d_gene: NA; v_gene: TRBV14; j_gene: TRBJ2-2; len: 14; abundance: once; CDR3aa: CASSHGPNTGELFF; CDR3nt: TGTGCCAGCAGCCATGGACCTAACACCGGGGAGCTGTTTTTT
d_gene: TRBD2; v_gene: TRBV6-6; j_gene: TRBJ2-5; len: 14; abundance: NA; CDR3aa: CASKDGRNQETQYF; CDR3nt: TGTGCCAGCAAAGACGGGAGGAACCAAGAGACCCAGTACTTC
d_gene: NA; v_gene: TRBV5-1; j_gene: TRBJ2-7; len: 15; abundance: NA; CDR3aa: CASSLFRGGSYEQYF; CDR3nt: TGCGCCAGCAGCTTGTTCCGCGGAGGGTCCTACGAGCAGTACTTC
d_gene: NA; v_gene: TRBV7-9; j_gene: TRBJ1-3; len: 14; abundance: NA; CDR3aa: CASTPLVSGNTIYF; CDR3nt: TGTGCCAGCACTCCGCTGGTCTCTGGAAACACCATATATTTT
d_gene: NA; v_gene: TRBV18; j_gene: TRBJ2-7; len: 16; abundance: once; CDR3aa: CASSPLETVYTYEQYF; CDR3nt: TGTGCCAGCTCACCACTTGAGACAGTATACACCTACGAGCAGTACTTC
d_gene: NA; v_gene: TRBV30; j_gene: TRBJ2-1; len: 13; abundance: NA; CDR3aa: CAWIGSSYNEQFF; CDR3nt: TGTGCCTGGATCGGGAGCTCCTACAATGAGCAGTTCTTC
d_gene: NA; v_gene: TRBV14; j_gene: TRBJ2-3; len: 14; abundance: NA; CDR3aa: CASSPFPQPHTQYF; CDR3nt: TGTGCCAGCAGCCCCTTTCCTCAACCGCATACGCAGTATTTT
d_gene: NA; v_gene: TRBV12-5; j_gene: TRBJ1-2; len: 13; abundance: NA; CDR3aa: CASGPAQFEGYTF; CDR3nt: TGTGCTAGTGGGCCAGCCCAATTCGAGGGCTACACCTTC
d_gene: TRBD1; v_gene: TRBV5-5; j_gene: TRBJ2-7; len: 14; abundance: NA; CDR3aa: CASSYGQGAYEQYF; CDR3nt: TGTGCCAGCAGCTACGGACAGGGGGCTTACGAGCAGTACTTC
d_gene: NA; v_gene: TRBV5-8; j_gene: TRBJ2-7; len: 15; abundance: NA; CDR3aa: CASSPLGGDSYEQYF; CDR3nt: TGTGCCAGCAGCCCTCTAGGAGGGGACTCCTACGAGCAGTACTTC
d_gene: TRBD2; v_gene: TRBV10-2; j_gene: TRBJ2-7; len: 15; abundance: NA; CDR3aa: CASSVWREASYEQYF; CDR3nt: TGCGCCAGCAGTGTCTGGCGGGAGGCTTCCTACGAGCAGTACTTC
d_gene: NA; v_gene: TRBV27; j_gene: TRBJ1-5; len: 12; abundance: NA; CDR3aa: CASSHYNQPQHF; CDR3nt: TGTGCCAGCAGTCATTACAATCAGCCCCAGCATTTT
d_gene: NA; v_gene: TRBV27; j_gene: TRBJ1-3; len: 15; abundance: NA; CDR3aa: CASSLTLGSGNTIYF; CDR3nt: TGTGCCAGCAGTTTAACATTAGGCTCTGGAAACACCATATATTTT
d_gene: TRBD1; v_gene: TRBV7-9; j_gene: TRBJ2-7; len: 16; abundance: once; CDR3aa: CASSLKPGTGAYEQYF; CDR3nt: TGTGCCAGCAGCTTAAAACCCGGGACAGGGGCCTACGAGCAGTACTTC
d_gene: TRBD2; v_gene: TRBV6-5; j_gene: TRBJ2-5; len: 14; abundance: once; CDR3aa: CASSTGLAGETQYF; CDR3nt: TGTGCCAGCAGTACGGGACTAGCGGGAGAGACCCAGTACTTC
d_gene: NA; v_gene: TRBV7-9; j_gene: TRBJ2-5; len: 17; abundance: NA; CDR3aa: CASSLPLGRERGETQYF; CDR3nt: TGTGCCAGCAGCTTACCACTTGGTCGGGAGAGGGGGGAGACCCAGTACTTC
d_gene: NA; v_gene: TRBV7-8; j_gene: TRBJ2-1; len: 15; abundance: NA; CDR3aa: CASSLGPSSYNEQFF; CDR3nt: TGTGCCAGCAGCTTAGGACCCAGCTCCTACAATGAGCAGTTCTTC
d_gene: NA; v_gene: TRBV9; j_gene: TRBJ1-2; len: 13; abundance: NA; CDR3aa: CASTDDSLYGYTF; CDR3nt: TGTGCCAGCACCGACGACAGCCTCTATGGCTACACCTTC
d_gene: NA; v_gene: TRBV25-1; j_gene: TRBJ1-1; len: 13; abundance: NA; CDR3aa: CASSATQNTEAFF; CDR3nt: TGTGCCAGCAGTGCCACACAGAACACTGAAGCTTTCTTT
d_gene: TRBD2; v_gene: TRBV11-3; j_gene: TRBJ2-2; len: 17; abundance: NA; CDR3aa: CASSPSGVAGWTGELFF; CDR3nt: TGTGCCAGCAGCCCCTCGGGGGTAGCGGGTTGGACCGGGGAGCTGTTTTTT
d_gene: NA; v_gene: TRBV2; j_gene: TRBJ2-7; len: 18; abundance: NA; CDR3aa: CASSTRSIKQGIVYEQYF; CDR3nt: TGTGCCAGCAGCACACGTTCCATCAAACAGGGTATCGTCTACGAGCAGTACTTC
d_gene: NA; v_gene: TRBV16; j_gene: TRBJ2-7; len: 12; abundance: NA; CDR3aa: CASSQSSYEQYF; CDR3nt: TGTGCCAGCAGCCAATCCTCCTACGAGCAGTACTTC
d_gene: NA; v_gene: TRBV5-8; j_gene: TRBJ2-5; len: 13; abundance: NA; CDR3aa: CASSLGVQETQYF; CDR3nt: TGTGCCAGCAGCTTGGGGGTTCAAGAGACCCAGTACTTC
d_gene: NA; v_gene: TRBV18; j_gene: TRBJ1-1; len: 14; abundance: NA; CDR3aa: CASSWASMNTEAFF; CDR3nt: TGTGCCAGCTCATGGGCGAGCATGAACACTGAAGCTTTCTTT
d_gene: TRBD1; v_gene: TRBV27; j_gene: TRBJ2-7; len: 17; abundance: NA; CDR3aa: CASSLRPQDRGPYEQYF; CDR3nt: TGTGCCAGCAGTCTCCGCCCCCAGGACAGGGGACCCTACGAGCAGTACTTC
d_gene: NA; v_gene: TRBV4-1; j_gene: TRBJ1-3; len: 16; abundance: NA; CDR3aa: CASSQGAGTTGNTIYF; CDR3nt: TGCGCCAGCAGCCAAGGGGCCGGCACAACGGGAAACACCATATATTTT
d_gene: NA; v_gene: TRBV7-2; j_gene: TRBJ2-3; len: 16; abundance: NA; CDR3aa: CASSPIGDGGRDTQYF; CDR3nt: TGTGCCAGCAGCCCAATCGGGGATGGTGGTAGAGATACGCAGTATTTT
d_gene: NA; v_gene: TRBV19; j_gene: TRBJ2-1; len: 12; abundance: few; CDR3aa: CASSLDYNEQFF; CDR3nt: TGTGCCAGTAGTCTTGACTACAATGAGCAGTTCTTC
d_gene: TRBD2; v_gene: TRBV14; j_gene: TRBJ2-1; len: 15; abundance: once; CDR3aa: CASSQVLAGANEQFF; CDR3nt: TGTGCCAGCAGCCAAGTTCTAGCGGGAGCAAATGAGCAGTTCTTC
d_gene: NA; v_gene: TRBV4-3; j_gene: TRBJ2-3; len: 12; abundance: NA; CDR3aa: CASSQDEDTQYF; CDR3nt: TGCGCCAGCAGCCAAGATGAGGATACGCAGTATTTT
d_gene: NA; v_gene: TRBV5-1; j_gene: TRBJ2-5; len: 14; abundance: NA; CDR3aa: CASSLAAGQETQYF; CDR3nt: TGCGCCAGCAGCTTGGCCGCAGGGCAAGAGACCCAGTACTTC
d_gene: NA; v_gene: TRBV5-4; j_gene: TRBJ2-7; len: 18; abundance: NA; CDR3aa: CASSLHEGSPALQGEQYF; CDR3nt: TGTGCCAGCAGCCTCCACGAGGGTTCTCCGGCGCTACAGGGCGAGCAGTACTTC
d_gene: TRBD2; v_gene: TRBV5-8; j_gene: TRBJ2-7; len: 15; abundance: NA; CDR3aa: CASSLLTSGIYEQYF; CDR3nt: TGTGCCAGCAGCTTGTTGACTAGCGGGATTTACGAGCAGTACTTC
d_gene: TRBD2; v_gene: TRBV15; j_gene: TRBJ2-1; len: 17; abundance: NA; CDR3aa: CATSRGSSGRRGNEQFF; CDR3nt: TGTGCCACCAGCAGAGGGAGTAGCGGGAGAAGAGGGAATGAGCAGTTCTTC
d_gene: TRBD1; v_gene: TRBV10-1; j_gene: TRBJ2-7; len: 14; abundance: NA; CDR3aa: CASSEGTGGAEQYF; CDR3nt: TGCGCCAGCAGTGAAGGAACAGGGGGCGCCGAGCAGTACTTC
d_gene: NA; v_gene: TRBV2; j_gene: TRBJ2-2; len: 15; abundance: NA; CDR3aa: CASRLDTITTGELFF; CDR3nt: TGTGCCAGCAGACTGGACACTATTACTACCGGGGAGCTGTTTTTT
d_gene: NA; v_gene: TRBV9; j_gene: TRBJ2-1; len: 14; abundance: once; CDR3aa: CASSVGGLGNEQFF; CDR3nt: TGTGCCAGCAGCGTGGGGGGCTTGGGCAATGAGCAGTTCTTC
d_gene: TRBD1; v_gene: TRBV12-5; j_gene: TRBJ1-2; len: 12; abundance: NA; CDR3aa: CASGYGTGLYTF; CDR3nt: TGTGCTAGTGGTTACGGGACAGGACTTTACACCTTC
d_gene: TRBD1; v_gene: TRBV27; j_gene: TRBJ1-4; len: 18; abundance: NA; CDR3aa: CASSPLAGGFLSNEKLFF; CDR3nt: TGTGCCAGCAGTCCGCTCGCAGGGGGATTTCTTTCTAATGAAAAACTGTTTTTT
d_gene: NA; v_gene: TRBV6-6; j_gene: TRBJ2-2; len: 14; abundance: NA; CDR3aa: CASPRDGNTGELFF; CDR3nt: TGTGCCAGCCCTAGGGACGGGAACACCGGGGAGCTGTTTTTT
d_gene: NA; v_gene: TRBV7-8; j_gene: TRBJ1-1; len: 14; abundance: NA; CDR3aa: CASSLAGQHTEAFF; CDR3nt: TGTGCCAGCAGCTTAGCAGGACAGCACACTGAAGCTTTCTTT
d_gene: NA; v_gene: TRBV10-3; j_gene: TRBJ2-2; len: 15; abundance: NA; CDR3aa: CAISESATNTGELFF; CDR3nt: TGTGCCATCAGTGAGTCCGCAACGAACACCGGGGAGCTGTTTTTT
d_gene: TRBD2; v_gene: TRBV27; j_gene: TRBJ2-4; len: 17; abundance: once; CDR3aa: CASSSFFSGRAFGIQYF; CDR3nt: TGTGCCAGCAGTTCCTTCTTTAGCGGGAGGGCCTTTGGCATTCAGTACTTC
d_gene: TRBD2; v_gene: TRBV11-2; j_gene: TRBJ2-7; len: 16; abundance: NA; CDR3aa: CASSNPGTSGSYEQYF; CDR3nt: TGTGCCAGCAGCAATCCCGGGACTAGCGGGTCCTACGAGCAGTACTTC
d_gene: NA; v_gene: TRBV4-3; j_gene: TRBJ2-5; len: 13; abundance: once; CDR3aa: CASSRGLQETQYF; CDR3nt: TGCGCCAGCAGCCGGGGACTCCAAGAGACCCAGTACTTC
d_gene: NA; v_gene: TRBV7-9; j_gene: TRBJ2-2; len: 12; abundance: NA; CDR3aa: CASSSGSGELFF; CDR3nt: TGTGCCAGCAGCTCAGGGTCCGGGGAGCTGTTTTTT
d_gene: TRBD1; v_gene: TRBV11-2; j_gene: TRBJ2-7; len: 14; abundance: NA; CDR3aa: CASSSQGAPYEQYF; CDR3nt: TGTGCCAGCAGCTCACAGGGGGCCCCGTACGAGCAGTACTTC
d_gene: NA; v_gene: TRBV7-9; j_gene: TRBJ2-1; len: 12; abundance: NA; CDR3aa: CASSKGVYEQFF; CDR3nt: TGTGCCAGCAGCAAAGGTGTCTATGAGCAGTTCTTC
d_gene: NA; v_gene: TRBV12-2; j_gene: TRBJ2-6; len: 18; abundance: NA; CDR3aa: CASRTLGSTQSRANVLTF; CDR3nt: TGTGCAAGTCGCACTCTCGGCTCCACACAAAGTCGGGCCAACGTCCTGACTTTC
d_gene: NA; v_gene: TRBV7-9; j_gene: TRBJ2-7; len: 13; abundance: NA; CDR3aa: CASSWGTIYEQYF; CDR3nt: TGTGCCAGCAGCTGGGGGACGATCTACGAGCAGTACTTC
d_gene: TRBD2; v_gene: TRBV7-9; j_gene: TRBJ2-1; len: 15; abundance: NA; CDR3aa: CASSSSGTSYNEQFF; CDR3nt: TGTGCCAGCAGCTCTAGCGGGACTTCCTACAATGAGCAGTTCTTC
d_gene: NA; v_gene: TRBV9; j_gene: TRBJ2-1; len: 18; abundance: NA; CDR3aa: CASSVAWMSGGTYNEQFF; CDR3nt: TGTGCCAGCAGCGTAGCTTGGATGAGCGGAGGCACCTACAATGAGCAGTTCTTC